This TCR beta chain was recovered during a study of blood T cell repertoires in COVID-19 (dated by TCRdb to 2018 to 2020). Regarding the research as a whole: Samples covering the acute and convalescent phases of COVID-19 were provided by collaborators in the United States, Italy and Spain. Subjects who had been exposed to COVID-19, were actively infected with it, or had recovered from it provided the deeply sampled blood TCRbeta repertoires that made up the dataset. Nearly every sample came with metadata listing a de-identified subject ID, COVID-19 status, age in years and sex. A freely available public database, intended as a resource for researchers studying the immune response to SARS-CoV-2, is where the repertoires were released. HLA class I and class II types, where available, came from metadata supplied by the sample provider rather than from assay-based typing. The prospective study material was composed of cDNA or gDNA derived from T cells, B-cell-depleted T cells, or PBMCs. Samples were obtained from the ongoing ImmuneRACE study (first 160 participants) and from 1,254 subjects provided by 6 global collaborators.

Germline trimming: 6 bases from V, 3 bases from J; junction bases outside gene matches: 14. The CDR3 goes from the cysteine to the phenylalanine over 16 residues. Only CDR3 DNA remains: 48 bases, in frame from the first base. CDR1 and CDR2 are drawn from the germline V gene (reference sequence): LNHDA, SQIVND. Broader findings and caveats from the paper: Clinical and demographic metadata were provided uncurated, with the amount varying by source and participant.

Each collaborating institution followed its own protocols to collect whole blood in K2EDTA tubes. For TCRbeta analysis, collaborator samples were shipped as frozen whole blood, as isolated PBMCs, or as DNA extracted from either sample type. The immunoSEQ Assay, a bias-controlled multiplex PCR, was used to amplify TCRbeta CDR3 regions from genomic DNA. As for the original processing: Nucleated cell counts per sample were estimated from amplification of reference gene primers within the assay. To quantify the absolute abundance of each unique TCRbeta CDR3 rearrangement, sequence reads were collapsed and filtered. For each sample, productive Simpson clonality was calculated by taking the square root of Simpson's diversity index across productive rearrangements. Not all clones reach the TCRdb copy of this immuneACCESS table, which keeps in-frame sequences only. Checked studies attribute under half of the gap to unresolved V genes and leave the rest unexplained. V and J calls and clone size follow that table, whereas D and trimming were derived from the DNA. Within this sample are 120,000 to 150,000 clones, with 65% to 80% of them counted one time only. The ten largest clones represent 3% to 4.5% of the sample.

Of note for this clone: Its cognate antigen has yet to be identified. Base qualities are not recorded, but no much larger clone differs from it by a single base.

Sequencing was performed on peripheral blood. The clonotype originates from a man aged 60-69 years with acute or convalescent COVID-19. The chain is made from TRBV19 and TRBJ2-7, and 7 junctional nucleotides match TRBD1. At the DNA level, the sequence is TGTGCCAGTAGCTTAACGGGACAGCATGCGGACTACGAGCAGTACTTC. Protein translation: CASSLTGQHADYEQYF.